These T cell receptor beta chains were read from a single sample in a study of cytomegalovirus exposure and HLA in healthy donors. Libraries were prepared by immunoSEQ multiplex PCR; TCRdb keeps only in-frame clonotypes and omits some of them. The sample table includes 35,000 to 45,000 clones. Material for sequencing was PBMCs. These receptors were obtained from a male donor in good health and CMV-seronegative. The CDR3 runs from the conserved cysteine through the conserved F or W. The D gene is left open where the match is weak. Expanded clones are given a class, and other clones once, few, many or no size at all.

d_call	v_call	j_call	clone_size	cdr3_aa	cdr3_nt
TRBD2	TRBV29-1	TRBJ2-7	.	CSVTRRGETYEQYF	TGCAGCGTTACACGGCGGGGGGAAACCTACGAGCAGTACTTC
TRBD1	TRBV7-9	TRBJ2-7	.	CASSPVTGKREQYF	TGTGCCAGCAGCCCGGTGACAGGGAAGCGGGAGCAGTACTTC
TRBD1	TRBV29-1	TRBJ2-7	.	CSAGQGTYEQYF	TGCAGCGCCGGACAGGGGACCTACGAGCAGTACTTC
TRBD2	TRBV7-6	TRBJ2-7	.	CASSGLGRRDEQYF	TGTGCCAGCAGCGGACTCGGGAGGCGCGACGAGCAGTACTTC
TRBD2	TRBV30	TRBJ2-1	.	CAWSAGLADYNEQFF	TGTGCCTGGAGTGCAGGTCTAGCGGACTACAATGAGCAGTTCTTC
.	TRBV7-9	TRBJ1-2	.	CASSELGTSNYGYTF	TGTGCCAGCAGCGAATTAGGGACATCGAACTATGGCTACACCTTC
.	TRBV4-1	TRBJ2-7	.	CASSQDPNSEQYF	TGCGCCAGCAGCCAAGATCCGAATAGCGAGCAGTACTTC
TRBD1	TRBV5-1	TRBJ2-2	.	CASSRGSTGGGTGELFF	TGCGCCAGCAGCCGGGGGTCGACAGGGGGCGGTACCGGGGAGCTGTTTTTT
.	TRBV7-9	TRBJ1-5	.	CASSLPGQFLRQPQHF	TGTGCCAGCAGCTTGCCAGGACAGTTCTTGCGTCAGCCCCAGCATTTT
TRBD2	TRBV30	TRBJ2-5	.	CAWPPGLVKLEETQYF	TGTGCCTGGCCCCCGGGACTAGTGAAGTTAGAGGAGACCCAGTACTTC
.	TRBV5-1	TRBJ1-4	.	CASSLARGTTTNEKLFF	TGCGCCAGCAGCTTGGCCAGGGGAACGACAACTAATGAAAAACTGTTTTTT
TRBD2	TRBV19	TRBJ2-1	.	CASSRTSGDSYNEQFF	TGTGCCAGTAGTAGAACTAGCGGGGACTCCTACAATGAGCAGTTCTTC
TRBD1	TRBV6-6	TRBJ2-5	.	CASSFGTAQETQYF	TGTGCCAGCAGTTTTGGGACAGCCCAAGAGACCCAGTACTTC
.	TRBV6-5	TRBJ1-1	.	CASHKGAMNTEAFF	TGTGCCAGCCATAAAGGGGCCATGAACACTGAAGCTTTCTTT
TRBD2	TRBV5-4	TRBJ2-3	.	CASSYGGRGDTQYF	TGTGCCAGCAGCTACGGTGGGAGGGGAGATACGCAGTATTTT
TRBD2	TRBV7-2	TRBJ2-2	.	CASSLARTSGRANTGELFF	TGTGCCAGCAGCTTAGCTAGGACTAGCGGGAGAGCTAACACCGGGGAGCTGTTTTTT
TRBD1	TRBV27	TRBJ1-2	.	CAVRLLPWDSSYGYTF	TGTGCCGTCAGGTTGCTCCCGTGGGACAGCTCCTATGGCTACACCTTC
.	TRBV9	TRBJ2-5	.	CASSVAHSQETQYF	TGTGCCAGCAGCGTAGCTCATAGCCAAGAGACCCAGTACTTC
.	TRBV6-5	TRBJ1-1	.	CASTPRGGGNTEAFF	TGTGCCAGCACCCCACGGGGGGGTGGGAACACTGAAGCTTTCTTT
.	TRBV2	TRBJ1-1	.	CASQDRENTEAFF	TGTGCCAGCCAGGACAGAGAGAACACTGAAGCTTTCTTT
.	TRBV11-2	TRBJ2-7	.	CASSRASPEQYF	TGTGCCAGCAGCCGAGCATCCCCCGAGCAGTACTTC
TRBD2	TRBV7-9	TRBJ2-5	.	CASSLAGGKEETQYF	TGTGCCAGCAGCTTAGCGGGGGGGAAAGAAGAGACCCAGTACTTC
TRBD1	TRBV6-5	TRBJ2-1	medium-sized	CASRRDSSGNEQFF	TGTGCCAGCAGAAGGGACAGCTCAGGCAATGAGCAGTTCTTC
.	TRBV19	TRBJ1-2	.	CASSVTESDYTF	TGTGCCAGTAGTGTGACAGAGTCGGATTACACCTTC
.	TRBV2	TRBJ2-3	.	CASTLRLVHPDTQYF	TGTGCCAGCACCCTGAGATTGGTTCATCCGGATACGCAGTATTTT
.	TRBV14	TRBJ1-1	.	CASSRPGQNTEAFF	TGTGCCAGCAGCCGACCGGGACAAAACACTGAAGCTTTCTTT
TRBD1	TRBV28	TRBJ2-5	.	CASRGTGAVPETQYF	TGTGCCAGCAGAGGGACAGGGGCCGTGCCAGAGACCCAGTACTTC
.	TRBV6-1	TRBJ1-1	.	CASSELPQNTEAFF	TGTGCCAGCAGTGAACTACCGCAGAACACTGAAGCTTTCTTT
TRBD1	TRBV2	TRBJ1-1	medium-sized	CASSQGENTEAFF	TGTGCCAGCAGTCAGGGGGAGAACACTGAAGCTTTCTTT
.	TRBV18	TRBJ2-3	.	CASSPMDLLTDTQYF	TGTGCCAGCTCACCCATGGACTTACTCACAGATACGCAGTATTTT
.	TRBV19	TRBJ1-1	.	CASRQTYRATEAFF	TGTGCCAGTCGCCAAACCTACAGGGCCACTGAAGCTTTCTTT